One and the same sample provided the 4 T cell receptor beta chains below, sequenced in a study of T-cell reconstitution after alpha-beta-depleted transplantation in children. The library targeted TCRbeta and was prepared with unique molecular identifiers. TCRdb re-called the PCR reads through MiXCR, storing one row per CDR3 protein. The sample has about 980,000 distinct CDR3 sequences, roughly 31% seen once. Sequences were derived from PBMCs, mostly from graft donor cells, sampled 360 days after TCRalphabeta/CD19-depleted stem cell transplant. Source of these receptors: a boy younger than two who had a stem cell transplant for SCID, so the T cells may come from the graft donor.

The chain uses TRBV12-3 or TRBV12-4 and TRBJ2-3, with TRBD1 matching 7 bases. This CDR3 has 16 residues. V was pared by 5 bases and J by 2 bases, with 10 bases of the junction left unmatched. The CDR3, as DNA: TGTGCCAGCAGTCTACCATCGACAGGGCCCACAGATACGCAGTATTTT. Its translation is CASSLPSTGPTDTQYF.

This clonotype appeared a few times. This chain links TRBV29-1 with TRBJ1-1, with D perhaps matching TRBD1 (6 bases). The CDR3 is 11 residues long. Looked up from germline, CDR1 is SQVTM and CDR2 is ANQGSEA. The CDR3 loop is CSIEGGFEAFF. CDR3 DNA: TGCAGTATTGAGGGGGGATTTGAAGCTTTCTTT.

This clonotype was recorded a few times. The genes are TRBV5-1 and TRBJ2-7; D tentatively fits TRBD1 or TRBD2 (5 bases each). From germline, CDR1 is SGHRS and CDR2 YFSETQ. V dropped 2 bases and J dropped 2 bases, with 17 bases sitting between them. CDR3 length equals 16 residues. The CDR3 nucleotides are TGCGCCAGCAGCTTAGGGACGGTTGGCAGGCCCTACGAGCAGTACTTC. Translated, it gives CASSLGTVGRPYEQYF.

This clonotype was counted only a few times. The rearrangement uses TRBV25-1 and TRBJ2-1, with TRBD1 identical over 7 bases. Germline V lookup: CDR1 MGHDK, CDR2 SYGVNS. V dropped 4 bases and J dropped 2; count of bases not matched to a gene: 5. This CDR3 region has 15 residues. The CDR3 reads CASSGGQLAYNEQFF. The CDR3 nucleotides are TGTGCCAGCAGTGGGGGACAGCTAGCCTACAATGAGCAGTTCTTC. The full variable domain, completed using reference TRBV25-1 and TRBJ2-1, is EADIYQTPRYLVIGTGKKITLECSQTMGHDKMYWYQQDPGMELHLIHYSYGVNSTEKGDLSSESTVSRIRTEHFPLTLESARPSHTSQYLCASSGGQLAYNEQFFGPGTRLTVL.